This T cell receptor (beta chain) was sequenced for a study of chemoradiotherapy in HPV16-positive cancers (dated by TCRdb to between 2021 and 2024). A note on the overall study: Using functional T-cell assays on cells from a couple of HPV16-positive patients, the researchers defined candidate HPV-specific T-cell clones and common TCR motifs. Whether T-cell immunity against the HPV oncoproteins E6 and E7 changes during chemoradiotherapy and whether survival is affected by this immunity were examined in the study. The candidate HPV-specific TCRs and motifs were then tracked in TCR repertoires from over 80 patients with HPV-related cancers.

Repertoires were sampled multiple times during chemoradiotherapy, which allowed clonal expansion in the tumor microenvironment to be followed. To note about this clone: Its target antigen remains unknown. There are no base qualities to consult, and no much larger clone falls within one base.

Broader findings and caveats from the paper: Expansion of candidate HPV-specific clones and E7-related TCR motifs was observed in the tumor microenvironment during treatment, whereas no such expansion was observed for non-HPV-specific T cells. The functional definition of HPV-specific T cells came from only a couple of HPV16-positive patients, and the survival association was reported for HPV16-positive patients. In HPV16-positive patients, expansion of HPV-responsive T cells during chemoradiotherapy was associated with improved recurrence-free survival.

The library was obtained by the immunoSEQ multiplex PCR assay. As stored in TCRdb, this immuneACCESS dataset retains in-frame rearrangements with V and J assigned. A fraction of the clones does not appear; measured against another copy, unresolved V genes explain less than half of the discrepancy, and the remainder lacks a known reason. Counted in this sample were 10,000 or so clones; roughly four fifths of them appeared once. The ten largest clones take up 2.6% of the sample. Sample: blood, taken from a patient who underwent chemoradiotherapy. This receptor was taken from a human donor with HPV-associated anogenital cancer.

The CDR3 has the sequence CASSASDSGHLYEQYF. The DNA is as follows: TGTGCCAGCAGCGCCTCTGACTCGGGACATCTCTACGAGCAGTACTTC. The rearranged segments are TRBV9 and TRBJ2-7; TRBD1 might be the D gene, on 6 matching bases. From the cysteine through the phenylalanine, the CDR3 covers 16 amino acids. The sequence is cut down to CDR3 DNA, 48 bases in frame from base 1. The germline V gene provides CDR1 SGDLS and CDR2 YYNGEE. V is clipped by 3 bases and J by 3 bases, and the sequence between their germline boundaries is 19 bases long.